This T cell receptor beta chain was documented in a study of blood T cells in healthy people across ages. Next came a second PCR, run for about 6 to 12 cycles, which used a sample-barcoded 5' primer along with a J-beta primer mix. The template-switch adaptor, which had 12 random nucleotides, put a tag on each cDNA molecule. MiXCR, run by TCRdb on the 5' RACE reads, gives a single entry per CDR3 protein. The sample holds 2 million or so distinct CDR3 sequences, approximately 50% seen once. V lost 5 bases, J lost 7 bases, and 14 bases lay in between. The germline V gene has CDR1 SGHAT and CDR2 FQNNGV. The CDR3 has 14 residues. Study outcomes and limitations: More naive CD4+ cells and higher diversity were found in long-lived than in aged donors.

Notes on this clonotype: What it binds is unknown.

Source material: blood. The receptor comes from a woman between 35 and 50 years old in good health. The chain has TRBV11-2 and TRBJ1-4; possibly TRBD1 for D (5 bases). The CDR3 DNA follows: TGTGCCAGCAGCCACCCTCAGGGTGGTGAAAAACTGTTTTTT. Its protein product is CASSHPQGGEKLFF.